The 2 T cell receptor beta chains reported below all come from one sample, sequenced in a study of blood T cell repertoires in COVID-19. Libraries were prepared by immunoSEQ multiplex PCR; TCRdb keeps only in-frame clonotypes and omits some of them. Found here are 45,000 to 55,000 clones, less than 95% of them singletons; the top ten hold about 3.4%. Material for sequencing was peripheral blood. The receptors originated from a human donor in a cohort sampled during active COVID-19.

The V gene is TRBV6-5, the J gene TRBJ2-7, with 7 nucleotides matching TRBD1. The CDR3 spans 16 residues. Germline CDR1 is MNHEY and CDR2 is SVGAGI. V lost 4 bases and J lost 2; bases outside the gene matches: 11. CDR3 region: CASSSNPRQGTYEQYF. The CDR3, as DNA: TGTGCCAGCAGTTCCAATCCTCGACAGGGTACCTACGAGCAGTACTTC.

J is TRBJ1-2 and V is TRBV6-5, with D maybe TRBD1 (5 bases). V lost 4 bases and J lost 4, with 10 bases in between. Looked up from germline, CDR1 is MNHEY and CDR2 is SVGAGI. The length of the CDR3 is 13 residues. DNA of the CDR3: TGTGCCAGCAGTTCAGGCAGGGTCTATGGCTACACCTTC. Residues: CASSSGRVYGYTF.